The T cell receptor (beta chain) under discussion was sequenced for a study of human T cells and chemical hapten exposure (dated by TCRdb to 2020 to 2023). Notes on the research overall: For sensitization, 2% DPC in acetone was applied to a roughly 2 cm by roughly 2 cm area of upper inner arm skin. The libraries were sequenced as a pool, and the TCR yield per sample differed mostly because of small variations in library volumes within the pool. Patch testing on the upper back used Finn chambers containing 0.01% DPC, with scoring done after 6 days according to International Contact Dermatitis Research Group standards. Blood samples were taken from patients before sensitization (week 0) and then at 2, 6 and about 24 weeks after DPC sensitization. This study followed changes in the peripheral blood TCR repertoire in vivo during primary and secondary sensitization of alopecia patients to the hapten diphenylcyclopropenone (DPC). Throughout the roughly 23-week study period, patients were also given weekly therapeutic DPC doses on the scalp. Nearly 30 alopecia patients provided blood for TCR sequencing at one to four time points (pre-sensitization, 2, 6 and 24 weeks). The patient cohort, mostly female, included alopecia areata with under or over 50% scalp involvement, alopecia totalis and alopecia universalis. Points the paper makes about the study in general: Expanded TCRs formed significantly more large CDR3 similarity clusters than pre-sensitization or healthy control sets, consistent with antigen-driven responses. Repeated subsampling changed both the strength of the expansion versus patch-test correlation and the threshold at which that correlation became significant. The number of TCRs above 1 in 1000 frequency did not change with DPC sensitization; there was no evidence of global repertoire structure alterations. Patch test score was positively correlated with the number of PT1 expanded TCRs, with significance at thresholds 8, 16 and 32 but not at 4. All patients had alopecia, a presumed autoimmune disease, so their immune response might differ from that of healthy individuals.

Library creation used RACE. Reads for this sample came from a NextSeq 500. Library preparation attached unique molecular identifiers to individual cDNA molecules for quantitative, reproducible TCR counting. Each blood RNA sample was used to sequence both TCR alpha and TCR beta chains. As for the authors' bioinformatics: Samples had a median of about 96,000 TCRs, with a range from roughly 23,224 to 700,000. V, J and CDR3 annotation of the TCR reads was carried out using the Decombinator software suite. To make PS versus PT1 abundance plots, every sample was subsampled to the same number of TCRs (28,000). Expanded TCRs were defined as absent before sensitization and observed at least eight times at the 2-week time point. TCRdb trimmed public reads at Q25 via fastp, called clones via MiXCR and kept in-frame beta chains. For every CDR3 protein sequence, its rows merge into one entry that carries the most common genes and DNA. TCRdb, not the authors, supplied the V and J calls. This sample holds 85,000 to 95,000 distinct CDR3 sequences; 11% were observed only once. The top ten clonotypes cover roughly 2% of the sample.

Regarding this clonotype: Its antigen specificity is not known. Qualities for individual bases were not recorded, and no much larger clone is one base off.

The sample's time point, from its label and the paper: patch test 2, 6 weeks after DPC sensitization. In the paper's terms, the treatment or condition label means: therapeutic diphenylcyclopropenone sensitization with weekly scalp DPC. At each patch-test visit, blood was drawn before the patch test was applied. Patients were considered eligible if aged 18 to 70, diagnosed with alopecia and deemed suitable for DPC therapy, and patients were excluded if pregnant. Total RNA was extracted from unfractionated whole blood collected in Tempus Blood RNA tubes. V is pared back by 1 base and J by 0 bases, with 14 bases lying between the germline termini. The CDR3 goes from the cysteine to the phenylalanine over 17 residues. The sequence is cut down to CDR3 DNA, 51 bases in frame from base 1. For CDR1 and CDR2, the germline V gene lists KGHSH and LQKENI.

This sequence was found in a man in his forties with alopecia areata. Some clones in this sample may be carry-over from other donors' samples. The material was whole blood, obtained in connection with sensitization to the hapten diphenylcyclopropenone (DPC). The rearranged segments are TRBV18 and TRBJ2-3; the D gene identity is not certain. The DNA reads TGTGCCAGCTCACCACTCGCTTCAGATTCTAGCACAGATACGCAGTATTTT. It codes for CASSPLASDSSTDTQYF.